This T cell receptor (beta chain) was identified during a study of T cells in Graves' hyperthyroidism and ophthalmopathy. Findings and limits, study-wide: In the blood, most expanded thyroid clonotypes above 0.001 appeared as well. By a 13 V-J model, ophthalmopathy was set apart from stable hyperthyroidism.

This clonotype was detected a few times. Its cognate antigen is unknown. Germline V gives CDR1 ENHRY, CDR2 SYGVKD. Between the trimmed V and J ends, which lost 2 bases and 6 bases, there was a span of 17 bases. This CDR3 spans 15 amino acids. Amplification targeted TCR beta CDR3 regions from RNA transcripts. Carried out on the TCR CDR3, a first-round RT-PCR used the HTBI primer set. TCRdb called the multiplex PCR reads again in MiXCR, with one record for every CDR3 protein. Of 550,000 to 850,000 distinct CDR3 sequences detected, about 17% appear once; the ten largest clones hold over 15%. Preceding any ophthalmopathy symptoms, the blood sample dates from first hyperthyroidism diagnosis. Source material for PBMCs was more than 7.5 ml fresh peripheral blood.

Material: blood. The clonotype comes from a woman in her fifties or sixties with Graves' hyperthyroidism that later progressed to Graves' ophthalmopathy. The gene calls are TRBV10-3 and TRBJ2-7; D is possibly TRBD1 or TRBD2 (5 bases each). Written as DNA, the CDR3 is TGTGCCATCAGTGAGGGAGGAGGCAGGGATTTCGAGCAGTACTTC. It yields the protein CAISEGGGRDFEQYF.